This paragraph reports one T cell receptor (beta chain). Its antigen is unknown. Nothing much larger sits one base from this clone, and base qualities are not available. TCR repertoires of sorted CD4+ and CD8+ blood T cells from severe aplastic anemia patients and healthy subjects were deep-sequenced in the study. Ficoll-Paque density gradient centrifugation was used to isolate peripheral blood mononuclear cells. Before DNA extraction, CD4+ and CD8+ T cells were sorted with FACS or magnetic beads. Inclusive of the bounding cysteine and phenylalanine, the CDR3 is 14 residues long. Just the 42-base CDR3 DNA is kept, in frame starting at base 1. Cut back by 4 bases and 0 bases, the V and J ends lie 7 bases apart. CDR1 and CDR2 (KGHSH, LQKENI) derive from the germline V gene. The data were obtained in a study of CD8+CD57+ T cells in acquired aplastic anemia (dated by TCRdb to 2017 to 2018). With respect to the entire study: DNA extracted from sorted CD4+ and CD8+ cells had a mean of around 3 ug, with a range of about 0.2 to 30 ug. Mean read counts for healthy donor samples were some 10 million for CD4+ cells and fewer than 12 million for CD8+ cells.

Study-wide conclusions, independent of this receptor: Although roughly 29 CD8+ CDR3 sequences were shared by patients and controls, these sequences appeared highly expressed in patients and within the immunodominant clones of patients. CD8+ Simpson's diversity did not differ significantly between patients and healthy controls (P=0.060).

TCR beta VDJ combination and CDR3 sequence profiling used genomic DNA as the template. An Illumina HiSeq 2000 was used for TCR repertoire sequencing. The study's own analysis went as follows. TRBV/TRBJ rearrangement plots, CDR3 size and DJ length profiles, and Simpson's diversity index were used to assess repertoires. The most abundant DNA sequence in the deep sequencing data was taken as the immunodominant clone. CDR3 amino acid sequences were screened for sharing across subjects and were compared with published repertoires and the VDJdb database. The raw public reads went through TCRdb reprocessing: fastp at Q25, MiXCR clone calling, in-frame beta chains kept. Each CDR3 protein appears once, grouped with its most common genes and DNA. The authors' filters were not applied to this entry. The sample contains about 160,000 distinct CDR3 sequences, 35% to 55% of them found a single time. The top ten hold about 1.1% of the sample.

Input material: sorted CD4+, CD8+, or CD8+CD57+ T cells (not recorded which) from PBMCs. The TCR was taken from a human donor in good health. The rearranged segments are TRBV18 and TRBJ1-3, with an unclear D gene assignment. The CDR3 in this case is CASSRPNSGNTIYF. The DNA sequence is TGTGCCAGCTCACGACCAAACTCTGGAAACACCATATATTTT.